Detailed here is one T cell receptor (beta chain). This clonotype was seen a single time. Its specific antigen is unknown. No qualities accompany the bases; no much larger clone lies one base away. These data come from a study of blood T cells in healthy people across ages (dated by TCRdb to 2013 to 2016). Regarding the research as a whole: In model experiments, roughly one uniquely barcoded TCR beta cDNA molecule per two T cells was captured by template switching. Age-related changes in TCR beta repertoire diversity were measured in the study by deep sequencing normalized with unique cDNA molecular identifiers. The donors were split into four age groups: young (average about 15 years), middle-aged (roughly 39), aged (roughly 60) and long-lived (approximately 89). Donors of different ages were randomly distributed across sequencing lanes to avoid experimental bias. Two additional independent replicas of 1 million unique cDNA reads from the same blood draw were analyzed for two donors (one aged 18 to 30 and one aged 80 or older). The paper's findings and limits, for the study overall: Estimates of total diversity from one million sequenced T cells were regarded as lower bounds and underestimates. There was a strong correlation between observed TCR beta diversity and the percentage of naive T cells measured by flow cytometry. As age increased, observed TCR beta diversity per million T cells dropped in a roughly linear way, and a significant reduction was already evident by age 40. Donor CMV infection status was unknown, potentially confounding age-related changes in expanded clonotypes. Since profiling was done on bulk unsorted PBMCs, naive and antigen-experienced compartments could not be conclusively compared. Compared with the aged group, the long-lived group had more naive CD4+ T cells, fewer expanded clones and increased TCR diversity, a pattern suggesting age selection.

The protocol used for the library was 5' RACE. These reads were obtained on an Illumina HiSeq 2500. The second PCR ran for about 6 to 12 cycles and used a J-beta primer mix along with a sample-barcoded 5' primer. A template-switch 5' adaptor carrying 12 random nucleotides introduced a unique molecular identifier onto each TCR beta cDNA molecule. Each sample yielded at least 3 million CDR3-containing paired-end reads. First-strand cDNA synthesis was performed from all RNA using the Mint cDNA synthesis kit, with priming by a TRBC-specific oligonucleotide. Following uracil-DNA glycosylase treatment, a first 18-cycle PCR with universal primers M1SS and BC2_uni_R was performed on all cDNA. For the original study's pipeline: Normalization of each sample was performed by random selection of 1 million high-quality reads, each carrying a distinct molecular identifier. Reads sharing molecular identifiers were discarded rather than binned into consensus sequences. MiTCR, with a Q25 quality threshold and the strictest error-elimination algorithm, was used for CDR3 identification, clonotype clustering and error correction. Lower-bound total TCR beta diversity was estimated with a nonparametric unseen species model using Euler transformation. Using fastp at Q25 and MiXCR, TCRdb reprocessed the public reads and kept productive beta chains. Under each unique CDR3 protein, matching rows form one entry showing the most common genes and DNA. The V and J calls here are based on TCRdb, not the publication. Across this sample there are 920,000 or so distinct CDR3 sequences, with more than 40% seen only once. In total, the top ten clones hold under 20% of the sample.

Systemically healthy Caucasian individuals from Russia, 39 in total and aged roughly 6 to 100 years, were included as donors. Each donor gave about 9.8 milliliters of peripheral blood, drawn into EDTA-treated Vacutainer tubes. PBMCs were isolated by Ficoll-Paque density-gradient centrifugation, with at least 7 million obtained per sample. Trizol reagent was used to extract total RNA from the PBMCs, yielding at least 5 micrograms per sample. The percentages of naive CD45RAhigh/CD27high T cells were determined by flow cytometry on a PBMC aliquot from every donor. The cysteine opens and the phenylalanine closes a CDR3 of 15 amino acids. Of the read, only the CDR3 DNA is kept; its 45 bases are in frame from base 1. From V the trimming removes 10 bases and from J it removes 11 bases, while the gene matches leave 18 bases of the junction unaccounted for. CDR1 is given as KGHDR and CDR2 as SFDVKD, both from the germline V gene.

Source material: blood. Recombination connected TRBV24-1 to TRBJ2-5, with 10 middle bases fitting TRBD2. The TCR sequence derives from a woman aged 60-75 years in good health. CDR3 sequence: CATARLAGVFNEQYF. In nucleotides, the sequence is TGTGCCACTGCACGGCTAGCGGGAGTTTTCAATGAGCAGTACTTC.